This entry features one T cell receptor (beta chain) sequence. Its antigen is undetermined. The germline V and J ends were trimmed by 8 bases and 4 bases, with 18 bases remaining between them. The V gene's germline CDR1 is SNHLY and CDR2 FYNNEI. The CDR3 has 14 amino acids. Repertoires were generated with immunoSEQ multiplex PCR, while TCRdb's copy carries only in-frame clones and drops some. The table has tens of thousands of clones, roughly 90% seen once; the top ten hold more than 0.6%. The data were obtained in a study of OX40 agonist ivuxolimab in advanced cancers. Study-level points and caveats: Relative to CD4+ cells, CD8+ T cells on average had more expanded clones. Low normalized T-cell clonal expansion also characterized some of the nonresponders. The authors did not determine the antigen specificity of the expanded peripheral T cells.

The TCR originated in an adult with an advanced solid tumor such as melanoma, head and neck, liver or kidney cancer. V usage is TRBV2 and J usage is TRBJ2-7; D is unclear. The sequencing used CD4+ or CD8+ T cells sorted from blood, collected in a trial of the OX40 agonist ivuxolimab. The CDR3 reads CASSQYLGEYEQYF. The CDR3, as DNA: TGTGCCAGCTCACAATACCTAGGAGAGTACGAGCAGTACTTC.